This T cell receptor beta chain was captured by sequencing in a study of beta chain features in type 1 diabetes (dated by TCRdb to the late 2010s). Regarding the study in general: Patients and healthy donors did not differ in mean age, gender distribution, total cell number or subset yield. A total of approximately 110,000,000 sorted cells were examined across all samples, and a strong correlation was observed between cell number per subset and RNA yield. The study compared TCRB repertoires of sorted circulating CD4+ T cell subsets between recently diagnosed type 1 diabetes patients and matched healthy donors. Naive and central memory subsets were obtained from all 30 or so donors, but regulatory and stem cell-like memory subsets were isolated from only 8 patients and roughly 8 healthy donors.

Trimming at the junction amounts to 4 bases on V and 5 bases on J, and the germline ends lie 11 bases apart. There are 13 amino acids in the CDR3, from cysteine to phenylalanine inclusive. The CDR3 DNA has 39 bases and is translated from base 1. For CDR1 and CDR2, the germline V gene lists SGHTA and FQGNSA. Points on this clone: This clone's antigen is unknown. No quality values exist for individual bases; no much larger clone is one base distant.

The entire amount of isolated RNA was reverse transcribed using the High Capacity cDNA Reverse Transcription Kit, so the sequenced TCRB transcripts were expressed ones. Deep immunoSEQ sequencing was performed on naive, central memory and regulatory T cell samples, with an average of roughly 3.3 million total reads per sample. After sorted cells were lysed in RLT buffer, RNA was extracted with DNase-treated RNeasy Micro or Mini kits, with the choice depending on cell number. Each cell subset was processed separately to prevent cross-contamination, with patient and healthy donor samples processed together. TCRB sequences were amplified from cDNA with the immunoSEQ multiplex PCR, producing 87-bp fragments spanning the CDR3 region. The amplicons were sequenced using the Illumina HiSeq platform. In the source study's methods: PCR bias was corrected computationally using synthetic template baselines, and reads within Hamming distance 2 were collapsed, with unmergeable singletons discarded. By aligning reads against IMGT, V, D and J genes, CDR3 length, and insertions or deletions at six rearrangement sites were assigned. Clonotype counts were normalized to sorted cell number within each subset before computing true diversity and Gini coefficients with the tcR R package. Repertoire sharing was quantified using the overlap coefficient calculated on TCRB nucleotide sequences. TCRdb mirrors the immuneACCESS table, restricted to in-frame sequences. Some clones are absent from its copies; in checked studies, under half trace to an unresolved V gene, and the reason for the others is unknown. V and J calls and clone size are as listed in that table; D and trimming were resolved from the DNA. Recorded for this sample are approximately 37,000 clones; around 60% of them occurred a single time. The ten biggest clones cover around 2% of the sample.

A single peripheral blood draw of 95 to 150 mL on average was collected from each donor into heparinised tubes. A BD FACSAria II and a panel including CD45RO, CCR7, CD25, CD127, CD95 and CD27 were used to sort naive, central memory, regulatory and stem cell-like memory CD4+ T cells. All sorted populations exceeded 95% purity. PBMCs were separated immediately by Lymphoprep density gradient centrifugation and were stained directly, without being cultured. So that batch effects would be minimized, each experiment stained and sorted samples in pairs, pairing one healthy donor with one patient. What the authors observed across the whole study: Fewer insertions and more nucleotide deletions at VDJ recombination sites were observed in patients with type 1 diabetes, implying thymic rearrangement abnormalities. Naive, central memory and regulatory TCRB repertoires appeared more similar among patients than among healthy donors. A moderate but significant shortening of TCRB CDR3 length was observed in type 1 diabetes patients in all four CD4+ subsets. Only small numbers of individuals were included in the HLA sub-analyses, which left unresolved whether HLA type had any influence on TCRB rearrangement. Shorter templates might be favored by PCR, yet because patient and control samples were amplified and corrected together, any such skew would affect both groups equally. Because cDNA rather than genomic DNA was sequenced, highly expressing activated cells could have been over-represented, although no difference in activation and CD3 levels was found between groups.

The TCR sequence derives from a woman aged 25 to 45 in good health. The sequence links TRBV7-2 to TRBJ2-5; tentative D gene TRBD1, with 5 bases matching. Source material: Tregs from blood. Explained via the paper, the cell subset or site label denotes: regulatory CD4+ T cells. The DNA is as follows: TGTGCCAGCAGCTCCAGGGTAATGGAGACCCAGTACTTC. This codes for CASSSRVMETQYF.